This T cell receptor (beta chain) was documented in a study of response to subunit inactivated influenza vaccine. V was clipped by 3 bases and J by 5 bases, with 13 bases between them. The CDR3 loop spans 13 amino acids. Looked up from germline, CDR1 is GTSNPN and CDR2 is SVGIG (reference sequence). Findings and caveats of the study: The authors proposed limited new T cell recruitment per seasonal influenza vaccination.

Concerning this clonotype itself: The antigen is unknown.

One entry per CDR3 protein results from TCRdb running MiXCR on the RT-PCR reads. The data contain approximately 310,000 distinct CDR3 sequences, about a fifth of them singletons. The source material was PBMCs from blood, sampled about 20 months after vaccination. The genes are TRBV30 and TRBJ1-2; the D gene is possibly TRBD1 (5 bases). This receptor was identified in a man between 50 and 75 years old who received an inactivated influenza vaccine. CDR3 DNA sequence: TGTGCCTGGAGCCAGGGACTCCGGTATGGCTACACCTTC. Translating gives CAWSQGLRYGYTF.